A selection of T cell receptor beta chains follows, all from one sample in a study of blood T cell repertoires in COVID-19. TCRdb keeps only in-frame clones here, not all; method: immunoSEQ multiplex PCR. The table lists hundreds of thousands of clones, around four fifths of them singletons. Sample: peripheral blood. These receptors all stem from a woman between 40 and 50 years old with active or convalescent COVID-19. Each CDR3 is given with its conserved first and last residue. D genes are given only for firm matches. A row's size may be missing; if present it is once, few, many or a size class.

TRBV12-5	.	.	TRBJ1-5	CASGLSGQPQHF	TGTGCTAGTGGTTTATCCGGGCAGCCCCAGCATTTT
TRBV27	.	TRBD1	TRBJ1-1	CASRRTGEIEAFF	TGTGCCAGCAGGCGGACAGGGGAAATTGAAGCTTTCTTT
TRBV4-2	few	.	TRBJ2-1	CASSQRIGGSSYNEQFF	TGTGCCAGCAGCCAGAGAATCGGGGGTAGCTCCTACAATGAGCAGTTCTTC
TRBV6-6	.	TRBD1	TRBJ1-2	CASSRRAGGSGYTF	TGTGCCAGCAGCCGCCGAGCAGGGGGCTCTGGCTACACCTTC
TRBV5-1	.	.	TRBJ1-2	CASSWAGLGYGYTF	TGCGCCAGCAGCTGGGCGGGGTTGGGCTATGGCTACACCTTC
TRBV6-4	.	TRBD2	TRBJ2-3	CASSVEAGGTDTQYF	TGTGCCAGCAGTGTTGAAGCGGGGGGCACAGATACGCAGTATTTT
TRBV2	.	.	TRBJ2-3	CASSGSTDTQYF	TGTGCCAGCAGCGGTTCCACAGATACGCAGTATTTT
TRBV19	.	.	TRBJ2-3	CASSGGDADTQYF	TGTGCCAGTAGTGGCGGGGATGCAGATACGCAGTATTTT
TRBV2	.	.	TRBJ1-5	CASGAGTLSNQPQHF	TGTGCCAGCGGGGCAGGTACGTTGAGCAATCAGCCCCAGCATTTT
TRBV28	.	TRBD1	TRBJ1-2	CASSRDRGEGYTF	TGTGCCAGCAGCCGAGACAGGGGTGAGGGCTACACCTTC
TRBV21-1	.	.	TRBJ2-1	CAIEGQDNEQFF	TGTGCCATCGAGGGACAGGACAATGAGCAGTTCTTC
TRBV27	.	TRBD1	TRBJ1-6	CASSPHARQGYSPLHF	TGTGCCAGCAGTCCCCATGCAAGACAGGGATATTCACCCCTCCACTTT
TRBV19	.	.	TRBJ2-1	CASSILDNEQFF	TGTGCCAGTAGTATCCTAGACAATGAGCAGTTCTTC
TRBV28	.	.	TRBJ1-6	CASRPSSYNSPLHF	TGTGCCAGCAGGCCTAGCTCCTATAATTCACCCCTCCACTTT
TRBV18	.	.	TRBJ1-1	CASSTTGWGTEAFF	TGTGCCAGCTCAACGACAGGCTGGGGGACTGAAGCTTTCTTT
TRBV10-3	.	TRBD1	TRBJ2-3	CAISVQGADTQYF	TGTGCCATCAGTGTTCAGGGGGCAGATACGCAGTATTTT
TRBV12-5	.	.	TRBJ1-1	CASGSIQPEAFF	TGTGCTAGTGGTTCCATACAACCCGAAGCTTTCTTT
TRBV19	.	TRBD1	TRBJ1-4	CASSEGTGASTNEKLFF	TGTGCCAGTAGTGAGGGGACAGGAGCCTCAACTAATGAAAAACTGTTTTTT
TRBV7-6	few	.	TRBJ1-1	CASSPTGGSNTEAFF	TGTGCCAGCAGTCCAACGGGGGGCTCAAACACTGAAGCTTTCTTT
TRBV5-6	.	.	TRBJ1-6	CASSRLDRDNSPLHF	TGTGCCAGCAGCCGGTTGGACAGAGATAATTCACCCCTCCACTTT
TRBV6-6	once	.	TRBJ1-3	CASRAPDRPSGNTIYF	TGTGCCAGCAGAGCACCCGACAGACCCTCTGGAAACACCATATATTTT
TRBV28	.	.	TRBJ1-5	CASTPGGSRQPQHF	TGTGCCAGCACCCCCGGGGGTTCTAGGCAGCCCCAGCATTTT
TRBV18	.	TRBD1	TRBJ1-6	CASSEGQNGNSPLHF	TGTGCCAGCTCAGAGGGACAGAACGGGAATTCACCCCTCCACTTT
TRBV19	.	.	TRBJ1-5	CASRSQGASNQPQHF	TGTGCCAGTAGGTCACAGGGCGCGAGCAATCAGCCCCAGCATTTT
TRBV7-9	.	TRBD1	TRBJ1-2	CASSAARVDRGTYGYTF	TGTGCCAGCAGCGCTGCCAGGGTGGACAGGGGCACCTATGGCTACACCTTC
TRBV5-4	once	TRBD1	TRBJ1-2	CASSLAGQGGVYGYTF	TGTGCCAGCAGCTTGGCCGGACAGGGGGGGGTCTATGGCTACACCTTC
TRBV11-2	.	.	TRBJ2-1	CASSLVRADEQFF	TGTGCCAGCAGCTTAGTCAGGGCGGATGAGCAGTTCTTC
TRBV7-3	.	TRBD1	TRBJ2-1	CASSLSRGTGQFF	TGTGCCAGCAGCCTATCACGAGGGACAGGGCAGTTCTTC
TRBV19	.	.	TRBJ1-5	CASAMDTSNQPQHF	TGTGCCAGTGCGATGGACACTAGCAATCAGCCCCAGCATTTT
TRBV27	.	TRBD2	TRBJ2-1	CASTAPLLAGGNEQFF	TGTGCCAGCACTGCCCCCCTTCTAGCGGGGGGTAATGAGCAGTTCTTC
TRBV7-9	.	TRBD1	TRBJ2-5	CASSSTGAETQYF	TGTGCCAGCAGCTCGACAGGGGCGGAGACCCAGTACTTC
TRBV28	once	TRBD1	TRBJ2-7	CASSLGGQGNEQYF	TGTGCCAGCAGTTTAGGTGGACAGGGTAACGAGCAGTACTTC
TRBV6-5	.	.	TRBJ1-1	CASRATGENTEAFF	TGTGCCAGCAGGGCGACAGGAGAGAACACTGAAGCTTTCTTT
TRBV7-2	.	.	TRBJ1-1	CASSKLKEATEAFF	TGTGCCAGCAGCAAGCTCAAGGAGGCCACTGAAGCTTTCTTT
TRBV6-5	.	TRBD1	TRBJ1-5	CASTDRGREQPQHF	TGTGCCAGCACGGACAGGGGGCGCGAACAGCCCCAGCATTTT
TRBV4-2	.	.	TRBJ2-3	CASSQGSGGTDTQYF	TGTGCCAGCAGCCAAGGAAGTGGAGGCACAGATACGCAGTATTTT
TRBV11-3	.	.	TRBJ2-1	CASSNSGNEQFF	TGTGCCAGCAGCAACTCCGGGAATGAGCAGTTCTTC
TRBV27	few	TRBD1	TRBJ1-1	CASSSGQGYTEAFF	TGTGCCAGCAGTTCGGGACAGGGTTATACTGAAGCTTTCTTT
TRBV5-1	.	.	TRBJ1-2	CASGGTNYGYTF	TGCGCCAGCGGGGGGACTAACTATGGCTACACCTTC
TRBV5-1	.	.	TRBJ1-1	CASSLALNTEAFF	TGCGCCAGCAGCTTAGCCCTGAACACTGAAGCTTTCTTT
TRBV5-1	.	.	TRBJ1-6	CASSLYGDYYNSPLHF	TGCGCCAGCAGCTTATACGGAGATTACTATAATTCACCCCTCCACTTT
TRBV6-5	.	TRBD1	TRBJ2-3	CASSYGQEFADTQYF	TGTGCCAGCAGTTACGGACAGGAATTCGCAGATACGCAGTATTTT
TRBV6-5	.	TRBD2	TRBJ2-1	CASIRTSGDNEQFF	TGTGCCAGCATACGGACTAGCGGCGACAATGAGCAGTTCTTC